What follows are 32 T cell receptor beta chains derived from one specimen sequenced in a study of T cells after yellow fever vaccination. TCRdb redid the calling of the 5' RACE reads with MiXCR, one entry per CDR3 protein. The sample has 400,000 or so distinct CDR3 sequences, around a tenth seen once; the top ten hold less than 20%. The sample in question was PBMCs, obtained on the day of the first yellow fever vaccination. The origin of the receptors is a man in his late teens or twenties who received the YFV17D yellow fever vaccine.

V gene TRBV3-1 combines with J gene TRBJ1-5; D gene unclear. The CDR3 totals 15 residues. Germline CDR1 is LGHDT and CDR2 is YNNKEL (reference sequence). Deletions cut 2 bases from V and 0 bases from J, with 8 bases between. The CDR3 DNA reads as TGTGCCAGCAGCCAATTTATTTATAGCAATCAGCCCCAGCATTTT. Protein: CASSQFIYSNQPQHF.

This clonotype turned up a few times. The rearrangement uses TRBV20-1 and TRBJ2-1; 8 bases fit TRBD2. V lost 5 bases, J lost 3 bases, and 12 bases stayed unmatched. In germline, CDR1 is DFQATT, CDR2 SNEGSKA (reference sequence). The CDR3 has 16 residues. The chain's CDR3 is CSAALTRGGHYNEQFF. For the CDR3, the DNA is TGCAGTGCTGCCTTAACCCGGGGGGGCCACTACAATGAGCAGTTCTTC.

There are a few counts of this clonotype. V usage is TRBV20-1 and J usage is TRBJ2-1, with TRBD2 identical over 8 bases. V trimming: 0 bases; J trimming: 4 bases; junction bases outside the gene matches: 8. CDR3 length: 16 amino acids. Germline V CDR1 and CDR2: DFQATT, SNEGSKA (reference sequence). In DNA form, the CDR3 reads TGCAGTGCTAGAGATAGCAGGCGGGGGGCATACAATGAGCAGTTCTTC. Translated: CSARDSRRGAYNEQFF.

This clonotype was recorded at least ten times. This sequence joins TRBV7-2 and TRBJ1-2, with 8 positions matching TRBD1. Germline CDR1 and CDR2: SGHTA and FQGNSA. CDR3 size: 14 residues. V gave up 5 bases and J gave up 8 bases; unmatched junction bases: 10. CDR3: CASSTGQGGLGYTF. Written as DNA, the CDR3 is TGTGCCAGCAGCACCGGACAGGGAGGGTTAGGCTACACCTTC.

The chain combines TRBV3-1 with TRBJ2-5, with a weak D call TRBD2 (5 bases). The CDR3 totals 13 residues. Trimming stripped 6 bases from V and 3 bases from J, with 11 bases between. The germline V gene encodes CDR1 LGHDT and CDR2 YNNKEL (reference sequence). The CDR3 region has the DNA TGTGCCAGCAGTTCTGGTAGCGAAGAGACCCAGTACTTC. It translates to CASSSGSEETQYF.

The CDR3 DNA is TGTGCCAGCAGCTTAGACGTCTTTTCTTATAATGAGCAGTTCTTC. Translated: CASSLDVFSYNEQFF. The chain joins TRBV7-8 to TRBJ2-1; D remains unclear. This CDR3 is 15 amino acids long. The germline V gene encodes CDR1 SGHVS and CDR2 FQNEAQ. The ends were cut back, 1 base at V and 7 bases at J, with 14 bases in the middle.

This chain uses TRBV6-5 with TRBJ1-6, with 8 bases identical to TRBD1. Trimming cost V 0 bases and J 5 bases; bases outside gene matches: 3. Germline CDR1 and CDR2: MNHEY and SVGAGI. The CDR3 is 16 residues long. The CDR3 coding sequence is TGTGCCAGCAGTTACTCTCAGGGGGCTAATAATTCACCCCTCCACTTT. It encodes CASSYSQGANNSPLHF.

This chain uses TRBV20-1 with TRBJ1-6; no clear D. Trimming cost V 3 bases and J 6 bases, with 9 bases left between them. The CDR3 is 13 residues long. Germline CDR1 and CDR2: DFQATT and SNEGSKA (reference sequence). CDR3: CSASRVSNSPLHF. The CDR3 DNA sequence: TGCAGTGCTAGCCGCGTATCTAATTCACCCCTCCACTTT.

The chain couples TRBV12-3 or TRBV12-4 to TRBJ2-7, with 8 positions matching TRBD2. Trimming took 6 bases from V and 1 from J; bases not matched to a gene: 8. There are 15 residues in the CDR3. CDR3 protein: CASRPGLAGSYEQYF. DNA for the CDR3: TGTGCCAGCAGGCCCGGATTAGCGGGGTCCTACGAGCAGTACTTC.

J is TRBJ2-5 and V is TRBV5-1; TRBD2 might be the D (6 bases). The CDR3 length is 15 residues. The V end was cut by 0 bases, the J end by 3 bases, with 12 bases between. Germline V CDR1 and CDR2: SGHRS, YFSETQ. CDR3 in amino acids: CASSLVRENEETQYF. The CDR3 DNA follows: TGCGCCAGCAGCTTGGTACGGGAGAACGAAGAGACCCAGTACTTC.

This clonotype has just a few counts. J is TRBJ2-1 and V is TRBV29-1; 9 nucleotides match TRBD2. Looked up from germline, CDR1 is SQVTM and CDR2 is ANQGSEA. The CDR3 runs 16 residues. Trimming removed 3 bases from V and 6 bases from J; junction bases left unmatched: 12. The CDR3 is CSVERLAALFVNEQFF. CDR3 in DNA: TGCAGCGTTGAGAGACTAGCGGCCCTGTTCGTCAATGAGCAGTTCTTC.

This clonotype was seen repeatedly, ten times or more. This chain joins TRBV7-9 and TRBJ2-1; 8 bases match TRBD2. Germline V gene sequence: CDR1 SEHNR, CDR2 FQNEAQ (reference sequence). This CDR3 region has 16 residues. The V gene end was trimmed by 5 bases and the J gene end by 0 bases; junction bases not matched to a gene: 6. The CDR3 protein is CASSPRRGGSYNEQFF. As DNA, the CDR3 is TGTGCCAGCAGCCCCCGACGGGGGGGCTCCTACAATGAGCAGTTCTTC.

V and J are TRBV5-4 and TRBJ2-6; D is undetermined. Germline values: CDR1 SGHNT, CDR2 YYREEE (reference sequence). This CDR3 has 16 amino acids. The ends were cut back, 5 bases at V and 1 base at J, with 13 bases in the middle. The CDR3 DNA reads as TGTGCCAGCAGTGAATCGGGTACTTCTGGGGCCAACGTCCTGACTTTC. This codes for CASSESGTSGANVLTF.

In DNA form, the CDR3 reads TGCGCCAGCAGCGGGATGACGGCGTACCAAGAGACCCAGTACTTC. Translated: CASSGMTAYQETQYF. This chain connects TRBV5-1 to TRBJ2-5; D is uncertain. Germline V gene sequence: CDR1 SGHRS, CDR2 YFSETQ. Between the trimmed V and J ends, which lost 4 bases and 0 bases, there was a span of 13 bases. There are 15 residues in the CDR3.

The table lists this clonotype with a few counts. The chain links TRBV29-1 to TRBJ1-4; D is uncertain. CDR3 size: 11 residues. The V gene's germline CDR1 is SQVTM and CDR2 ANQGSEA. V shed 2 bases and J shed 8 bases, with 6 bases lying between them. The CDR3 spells CSVEKGEKLFF. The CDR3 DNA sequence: TGCAGCGTTGAAAAGGGAGAAAAACTGTTTTTT. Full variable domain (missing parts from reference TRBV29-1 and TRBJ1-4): SAVISQKPSRDICQRGTSLTIQCQVDSQVTMMFWYRQQPGQSLTLIATANQGSEATYESGFVIDKFPISRPNLTFSTLTVSNMSPEDSSIYLCSVEKGEKLFFGSGTQLSVL.

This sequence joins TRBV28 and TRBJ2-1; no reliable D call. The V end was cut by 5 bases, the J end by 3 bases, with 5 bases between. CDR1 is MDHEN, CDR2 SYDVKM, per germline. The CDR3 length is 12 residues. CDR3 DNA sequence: TGTGCCAGCAGTAGAAACTACAATGAGCAGTTCTTC. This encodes CASSRNYNEQFF.

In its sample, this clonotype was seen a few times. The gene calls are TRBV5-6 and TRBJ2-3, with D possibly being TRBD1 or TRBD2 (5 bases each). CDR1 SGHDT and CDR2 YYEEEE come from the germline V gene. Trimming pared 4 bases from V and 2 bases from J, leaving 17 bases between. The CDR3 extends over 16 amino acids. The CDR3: CASSLRSGTITDTQYF. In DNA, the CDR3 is TGTGCCAGCAGCCTGAGGTCCGGGACGATCACAGATACGCAGTATTTT.

CDR3: CASSVESGYATNEKLFF. CDR3 sequence (DNA): TGTGCCAGCAGCGTAGAATCCGGGTATGCAACTAATGAAAAACTGTTTTTT. The chain is built from TRBV9 and TRBJ1-4; no firm D call. Germline V CDR1 and CDR2: SGDLS, YYNGEE. This CDR3 is 17 amino acids long. V was shortened by 0 bases and J by 0 bases, with 12 bases between the two germline ends.

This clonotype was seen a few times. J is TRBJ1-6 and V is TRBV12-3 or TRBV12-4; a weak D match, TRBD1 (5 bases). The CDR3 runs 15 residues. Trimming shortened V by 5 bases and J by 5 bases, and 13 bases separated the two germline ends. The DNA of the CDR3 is TGTGCCAGCAGTGGCGGGGCAGTTGATAATTCACCCCTCCACTTT. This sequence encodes CASSGGAVDNSPLHF.

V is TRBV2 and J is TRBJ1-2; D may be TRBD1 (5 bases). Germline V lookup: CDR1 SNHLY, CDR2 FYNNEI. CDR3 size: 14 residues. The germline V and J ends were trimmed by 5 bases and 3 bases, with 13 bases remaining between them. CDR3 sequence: CASSSYRIHYGYTF. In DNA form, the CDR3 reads TGTGCCAGCAGTTCTTACAGGATTCACTATGGCTACACCTTC. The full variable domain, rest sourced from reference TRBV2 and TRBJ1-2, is EPEVTQTPSHQVTQMGQEVILRCVPISNHLYFYWYRQILGQKVEFLVSFYNNEISEKSEIFDDQFSVERPDGSNFTLKIRSTKLEDSAMYFCASSSYRIHYGYTFGSGTRLTVV.

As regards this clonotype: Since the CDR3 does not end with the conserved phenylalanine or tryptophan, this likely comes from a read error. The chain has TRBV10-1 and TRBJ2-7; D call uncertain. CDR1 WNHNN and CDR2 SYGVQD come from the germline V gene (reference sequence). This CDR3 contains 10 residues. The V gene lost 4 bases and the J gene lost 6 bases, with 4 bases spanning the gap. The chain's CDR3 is CASSVAEQYS. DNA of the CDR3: TGCGCCAGCAGTGTAGCCGAGCAGTACTCC.

The CDR3 coding sequence is TGTGCCAGCAGCCAAGACACACTTTACGAGCAGTACTTC. It encodes CASSQDTLYEQYF. V is TRBV3-1 and J is TRBJ2-7; no definite D call. V lost 0 bases to trimming and J lost 4 bases, with 7 bases between them. CDR1 LGHDT and CDR2 YNNKEL come from the germline V gene (reference sequence). The CDR3 totals 13 residues.

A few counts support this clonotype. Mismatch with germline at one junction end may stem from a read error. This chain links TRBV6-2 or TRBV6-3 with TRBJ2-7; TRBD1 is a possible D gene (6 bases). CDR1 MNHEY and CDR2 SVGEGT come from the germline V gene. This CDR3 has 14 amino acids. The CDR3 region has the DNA TGTGCCAGCAGTTCATCAGGGGCGACTACGAACAGGGACTTC. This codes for CASSSSGATTNRDF.

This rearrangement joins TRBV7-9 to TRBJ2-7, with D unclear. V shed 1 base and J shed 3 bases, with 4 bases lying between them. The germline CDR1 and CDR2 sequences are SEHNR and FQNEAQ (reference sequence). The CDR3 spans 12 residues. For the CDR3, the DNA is TGTGCCAGCAGCTTAGAATACTACGAGCAGTACTTC. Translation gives CASSLEYYEQYF.

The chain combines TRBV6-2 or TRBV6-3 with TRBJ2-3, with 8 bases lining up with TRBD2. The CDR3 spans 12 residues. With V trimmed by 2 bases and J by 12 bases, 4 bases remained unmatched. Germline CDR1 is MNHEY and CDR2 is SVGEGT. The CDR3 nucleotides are TGTGCCAGCAGTTACGCGGGGGGCGAACAGTATTTT. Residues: CASSYAGGEQYF.

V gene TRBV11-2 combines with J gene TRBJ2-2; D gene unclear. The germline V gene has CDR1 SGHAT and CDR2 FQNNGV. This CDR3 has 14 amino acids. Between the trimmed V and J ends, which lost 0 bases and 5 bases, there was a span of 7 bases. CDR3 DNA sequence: TGTGCCAGCAGCTTAGATCTGGAAACCGGGGAGCTGTTTTTT. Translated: CASSLDLETGELFF.

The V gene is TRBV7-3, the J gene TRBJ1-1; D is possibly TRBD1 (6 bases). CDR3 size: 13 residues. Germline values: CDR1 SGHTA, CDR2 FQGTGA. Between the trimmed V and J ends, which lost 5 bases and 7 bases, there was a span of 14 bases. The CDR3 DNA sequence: TGTGCCAGCAGCGCAGGGGAGCAGCTTGAAGCTTTCTTT. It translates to CASSAGEQLEAFF.

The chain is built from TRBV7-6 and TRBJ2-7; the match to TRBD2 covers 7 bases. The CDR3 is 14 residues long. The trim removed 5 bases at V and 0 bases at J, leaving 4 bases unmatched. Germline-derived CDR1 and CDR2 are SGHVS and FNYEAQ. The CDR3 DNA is TGTGCCAGCAGCCCGGGGGACTACTCCTACGAGCAGTACTTC. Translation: CASSPGDYSYEQYF.

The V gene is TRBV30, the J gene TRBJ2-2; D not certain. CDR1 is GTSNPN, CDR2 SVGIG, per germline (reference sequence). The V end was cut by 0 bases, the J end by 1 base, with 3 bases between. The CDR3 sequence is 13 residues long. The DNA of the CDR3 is TGTGCCTGGAGTGTACAGAACACCGGGGAGCTGTTTTTT. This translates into CAWSVQNTGELFF.

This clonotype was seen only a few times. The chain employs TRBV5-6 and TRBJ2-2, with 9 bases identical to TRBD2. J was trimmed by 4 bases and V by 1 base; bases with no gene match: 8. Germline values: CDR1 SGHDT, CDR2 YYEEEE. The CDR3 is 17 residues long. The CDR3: CASSLRLAVAVTGELFF. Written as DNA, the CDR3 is TGTGCCAGCAGCTTGAGACTAGCGGTGGCGGTCACCGGGGAGCTGTTTTTT. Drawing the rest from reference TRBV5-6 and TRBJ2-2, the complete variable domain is DAGVTQSPTHLIKTRGQQVTLRCSPKSGHDTVSWYQQALGQGPQFIFQYYEEEERQRGNFPDRFSGHQFPNYSSELNVNALLLGDSALYLCASSLRLAVAVTGELFFGEGSRLTVL.

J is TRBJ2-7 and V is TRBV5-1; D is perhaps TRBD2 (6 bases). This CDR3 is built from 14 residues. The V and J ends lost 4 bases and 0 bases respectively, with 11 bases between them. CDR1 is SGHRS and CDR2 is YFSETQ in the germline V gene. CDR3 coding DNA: TGCGCCAGCAGCCTCTGGACTACCTCCTACGAGCAGTACTTC. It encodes CASSLWTTSYEQYF. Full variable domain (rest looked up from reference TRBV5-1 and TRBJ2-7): KAGVTQTPRYLIKTRGQQVTLSCSPISGHRSVSWYQQTPGQGLQFLFEYFSETQRNKGNFPGRFSGRQFSNSRSEMNVSTLELGDSALYLCASSLWTTSYEQYFGPGTRLTVT.

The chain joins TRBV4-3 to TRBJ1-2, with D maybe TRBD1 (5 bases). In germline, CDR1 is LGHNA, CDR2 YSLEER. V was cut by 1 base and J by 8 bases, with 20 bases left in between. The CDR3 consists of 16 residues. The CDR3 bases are TGCGCCAGCAGCCAAGGGTATCCCGGGGCCCGGGGAGGCTACACCTTC. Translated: CASSQGYPGARGGYTF.